This T cell receptor (beta chain) is from a study of cytomegalovirus exposure and HLA in healthy donors. It was with 60 Vbeta and 13 Jbeta primers that the PCR ran. Measured with immunoSEQ multiplex PCR; TCRdb has only the in-frame clones, and not every one. The sample carries 150,000 to 180,000 clones, roughly 80% recorded once. Regarding the study as a whole: Later analysis indicated greater clonal expansion among HLA-associated TCR beta chains than among equally common other chains. Follow-up analysis later connected one missense variant in DCLRE1C with trimming of TCR beta V- and J-genes.

The CDR3 totals 13 residues. V was cut by 0 bases and J by 4 bases, with 7 bases left in between. CDR1 and CDR2 (germline): SGHRS, YFSETQ. As concerns this clone: The antigen is not known. Other DNA sequences from this sample encode an identical CDR3 as well.

This TCR derives from a man aged 25-45 years in good health and CMV-seropositive. Material: PBMCs. The chain is built from TRBV5-1 and TRBJ2-5; D gene ambiguous. The CDR3 spells CASSLAPGETQYF. The CDR3 DNA reads TGCGCCAGCAGCTTGGCCCCGGGAGAGACCCAGTACTTC.